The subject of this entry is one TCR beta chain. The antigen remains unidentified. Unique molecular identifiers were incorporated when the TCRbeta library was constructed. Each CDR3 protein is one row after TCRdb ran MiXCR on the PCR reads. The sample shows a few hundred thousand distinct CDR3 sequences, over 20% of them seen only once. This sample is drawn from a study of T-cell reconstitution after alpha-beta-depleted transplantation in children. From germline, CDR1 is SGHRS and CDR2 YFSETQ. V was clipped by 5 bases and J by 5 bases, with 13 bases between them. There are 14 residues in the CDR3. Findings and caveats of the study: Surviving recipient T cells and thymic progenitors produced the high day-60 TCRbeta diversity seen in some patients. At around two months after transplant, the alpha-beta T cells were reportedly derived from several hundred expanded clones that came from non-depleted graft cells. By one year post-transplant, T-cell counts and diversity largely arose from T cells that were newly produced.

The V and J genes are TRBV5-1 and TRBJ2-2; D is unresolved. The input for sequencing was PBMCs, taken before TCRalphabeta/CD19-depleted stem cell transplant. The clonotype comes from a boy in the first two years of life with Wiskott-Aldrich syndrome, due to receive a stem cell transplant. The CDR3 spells CASSIQRLTGELFF. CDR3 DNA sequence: TGCGCCAGCAGTATCCAGCGACTTACCGGGGAGCTGTTTTTT.